A single sample gave rise to the 6 T cell receptor beta chains below, sequenced in a study of T-cell memory formation after mild COVID-19. One entry per CDR3 protein results from TCRdb running MiXCR on the 5' RACE reads. The table lists under 300,000 distinct CDR3 sequences, approximately 9% of them singletons. Input material: PBMCs or a T cell subset sorted from them (not recorded which). These receptors all come from a man between 18 and 35 years old who had mild COVID-19 (a few samples of this study predate the infection). Cell type and time point are not known.

This chain uses TRBV30 with TRBJ1-2; D uncertain. This CDR3 comprises 11 residues. V was cut by 1 base and J by 4 bases, with 4 bases left in between. The germline CDR1 and CDR2 sequences are GTSNPN and SVGIG (reference sequence). CDR3 loop: CAWSGSYGYTF. In DNA, the CDR3 is TGTGCCTGGAGTGGAAGCTATGGCTACACCTTC. Complete variable domain (other parts from reference TRBV30 and TRBJ1-2): SQTIHQWPATLVQPVGSPLSLECTVEGTSNPNLYWYRQAAGRGLQLLFYSVGIGQISSEVPQNLSASRPQDRQFILSSKKLLLSDSGFYLCAWSGSYGYTFGSGTRLTVV.

This clonotype was seen only a few times. The chain recombines TRBV7-8 with TRBJ1-3; 8 bases align to TRBD1. The junction had 4 bases not matched to a gene; V was cut back by 0 bases and J by 3 bases. The CDR3 totals 16 residues. Germline CDR1 reads SGHVS; CDR2 reads FQNEAQ. The DNA for the CDR3 is TGTGCCAGCAGCTTAGCGCGACAGGGGTTTGGAAACACCATATATTTT. This sequence encodes CASSLARQGFGNTIYF.

The rearrangement links TRBV6-6 to TRBJ2-5; 10 nucleotides agree with TRBD2. J gave up 0 bases and V 7 bases, and 20 bases lay outside the gene matches. There are 20 residues in the CDR3. Germline V CDR1 and CDR2: MNHNY, SVGAGI (reference sequence). The CDR3 bases are TGTGCCAGCACCCCCTATGGGAGGGCTAGCGGGGGAGGGTACCAAGAGACCCAGTACTTC. Its protein product is CASTPYGRASGGGYQETQYF.

This clonotype was counted between two and nine times. This rearrangement joins TRBV4-3 to TRBJ2-7; 8 positions match TRBD1. Germline V gene data show CDR1 as LGHNA and CDR2 as YSLEER. With V trimmed by 0 bases and J by 6 bases, 10 bases remained unmatched. The CDR3 contains 16 residues. The chain's CDR3 is CASSQELGTGPREQYF. The CDR3 region has the DNA TGCGCCAGCAGCCAAGAACTTGGGACAGGTCCACGCGAGCAGTACTTC.

In its sample, this clonotype was seen a few times. For the CDR3, the DNA is TGCGCCAGCAGCCCCCGGGGAGGGGGCATGAACACTGAAGCTTTCTTT. It yields the protein CASSPRGGGMNTEAFF. The rearrangement joins TRBV5-1 to TRBJ1-1; 7 bases are a match to TRBD1. Per germline, CDR1 SGHRS and CDR2 YFSETQ. V was clipped by 4 bases and J by 0 bases; unmatched bases: 9. The CDR3 runs to 16 residues.

On this clonotype: This may arise from a read error, as a much more abundant clone is one base away. V is TRBV12-3 or TRBV12-4 and J is TRBJ1-1, with D unresolved. The CDR3 covers 18 residues. Trimming cost V 2 bases and J 0 bases, with 19 bases left between them. In DNA, the CDR3 is TGTGCCAGCAGTTTACCCTCGACGGGCCTCATCGTGAACACTGAAGCTTTCTTT. Residues: CASSLPSTGLIVNTEAFF.